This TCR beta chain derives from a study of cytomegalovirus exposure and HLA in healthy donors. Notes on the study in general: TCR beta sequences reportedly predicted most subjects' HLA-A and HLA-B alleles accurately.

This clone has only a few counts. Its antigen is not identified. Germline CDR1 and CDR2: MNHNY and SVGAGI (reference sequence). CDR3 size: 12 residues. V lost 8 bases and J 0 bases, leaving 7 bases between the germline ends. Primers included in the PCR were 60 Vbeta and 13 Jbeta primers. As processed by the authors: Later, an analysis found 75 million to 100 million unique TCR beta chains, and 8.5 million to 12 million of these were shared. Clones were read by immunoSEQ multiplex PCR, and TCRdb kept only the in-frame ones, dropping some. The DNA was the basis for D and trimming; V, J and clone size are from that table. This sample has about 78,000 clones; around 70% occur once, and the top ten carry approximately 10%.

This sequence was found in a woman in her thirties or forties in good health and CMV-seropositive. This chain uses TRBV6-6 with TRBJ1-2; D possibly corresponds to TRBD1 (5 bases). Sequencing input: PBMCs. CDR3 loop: CASGGTNYGYTF. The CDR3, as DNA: TGTGCCAGCGGGGGGACTAACTATGGCTACACCTTC.